This TCR beta chain was recovered during a study of early T cells in non-severe SARS-CoV-2 infection. Study context: Sequencing was performed on bulk RNA from unsorted whole blood, leaving chains unpaired.

The V and J ends lost 2 bases and 4 bases, in that order; junction bases with no gene match: 4. This CDR3 region has 14 residues. CDR1 is DFQATT and CDR2 is SNEGSKA in the germline V gene (reference sequence). Unique molecular identifiers were affixed to single, distinct cDNA molecules. MiXCR, run by TCRdb on the 5' RACE reads, gives a single entry per CDR3 protein. The table shows under 80,000 distinct CDR3 sequences, with roughly 10% occurring only once. This clonotype occurred many times. The antigen is unknown. Study-wide results and caveats: Reliance on VDJdb matching favored anti-spike CD8 responses; private and CD4 specificities were missed.

The rearrangement joins TRBV20-1 to TRBJ2-3, with 9 nucleotides matching TRBD2. The sequence came from an adult who was a healthcare worker with PCR-confirmed SARS-CoV-2 infection or an uninfected control (not recorded which). Sequenced material: whole blood. The CDR3 protein is CSARSGRRPDTQYF. Here the CDR3 DNA reads TGCAGTGCTAGAAGCGGGAGGCGCCCAGATACGCAGTATTTT.